A selection of T cell receptor beta chains follows, all from one sample in a study of cytomegalovirus exposure and HLA in healthy donors. TCRdb keeps only in-frame clones here, not all; method: immunoSEQ multiplex PCR. Here the sample spans about 98,000 clones, around 70% being singletons. What was sequenced was PBMCs. The receptor set was obtained from a female donor in good health and CMV-seronegative. The CDR3 runs from the conserved cysteine through the conserved F or W. The order of the fields is D gene, clone size, J gene, V gene, CDR3 DNA, CDR3 protein. A D gene is named only where the DNA matches it firmly. Expanded clones are given a class, and other clones once, few, many or no size at all.

- - TRBJ1-2 TRBV30 TGTGCCTGGAGTGTAAGGGACTTGGGTGGCTACACCTTC CAWSVRDLGGYTF
- few TRBJ2-7 TRBV27 TGTGCCAGCAGTTTATGGGGGCCCTACGAGCAGTACTTC CASSLWGPYEQYF
TRBD2 - TRBJ2-5 TRBV9 TGTGCCAGCAGCGTAGCTAGCGGGGTCGTAGAGACCCAGTACTTC CASSVASGVVETQYF
- once TRBJ1-2 TRBV5-4 TGTGCCAGCAGCTTGGAGTCCGGGGACTACACCTATGGCTACACCTTC CASSLESGDYTYGYTF
- - TRBJ2-6 TRBV21-1 TGTGCCAGCAGAACGCGCCCCGATGGGAGCCACGTCCTGACTTTC CASRTRPDGSHVLTF
TRBD2 - TRBJ2-5 TRBV7-9 TGTGCCAGCAGCCGGGGGACTAGCCGCTACCAAGAGACCCAGTACTTC CASSRGTSRYQETQYF
- few TRBJ1-1 TRBV14 TGTGCCAGCAGCCAAACACAGGGGAACACTGAAGCTTTCTTT CASSQTQGNTEAFF
TRBD1 - TRBJ2-5 TRBV28 TGTGCCACCAAACCCGGGACAGCAAAAGAGACCCAGTACTTC CATKPGTAKETQYF
- - TRBJ2-5 TRBV5-6 TGTGCCAGCAGCTACTCAACTTCCGAAGAGACCCAGTACTTC CASSYSTSEETQYF
- - TRBJ2-7 TRBV6-5 TGTGCCAGCAGTTACTCGATACTCTACGAGCAGTACTTC CASSYSILYEQYF
- - TRBJ2-2 TRBV2 TGTGCCAGCAGTGCCCTCCTCACCGGGGAGCTGTTTTTT CASSALLTGELFF
- - TRBJ1-1 TRBV6-4 TGTGCCGTGCACGGTACGAACACTGAAGCTTTCTTT CAVHGTNTEAFF
- few TRBJ2-1 TRBV19 TGTGCCAGTAGTATCGGGGGCTCCTACAATGAGCAGTTCTTC CASSIGGSYNEQFF
TRBD1 - TRBJ2-7 TRBV28 TGTGCCAGCAGTTTACCGGGACAGGAGGGGTACTTC CASSLPGQEGYF
TRBD2 - TRBJ2-7 TRBV29-1 TGCAGCGTTGTACTAGCGGGAGGGTCCTACGAGCAGTACTTC CSVVLAGGSYEQYF